These T cell receptor beta chains were read from a single sample in a study of blood T cell repertoires in COVID-19. Data came from immunoSEQ multiplex PCR; TCRdb stores just in-frame clones and leaves some out. This sample has over 120,000 clones, with roughly 87% found just once. Sequenced input: peripheral blood. All receptors come from a woman in her forties or fifties with acute or convalescent COVID-19. The CDR3 runs from the conserved cysteine through the conserved F or W. D genes are given only for firm matches. Size is omitted from some rows. Given values are once, few, many or a class for expanded clones.

clone size	V gene	J gene	D gene	CDR3 DNA	CDR3 protein
-	TRBV27	TRBJ1-1	TRBD1	TGTGCCAGCAGTCAGGGGGTAGTAAGGACTGAAGCTTTCTTT	CASSQGVVRTEAFF
once	TRBV2	TRBJ1-2	TRBD1	TGTGCCAGCAGTGATATTGACAGGGCCTATGGCTACACCTTC	CASSDIDRAYGYTF
-	TRBV5-1	TRBJ1-2	TRBD1	TGCGCCAGCAGCTTGCTTCAGGGGGGCAACTATGGCTACACCTTC	CASSLLQGGNYGYTF
-	TRBV6-2/TRBV6-3	TRBJ2-7	-	TGTGCCAGCAGTTACAGCGGAGCGCTTCGCGAGCAGTACTTC	CASSYSGALREQYF
few	TRBV28	TRBJ1-3	TRBD1	TGTGCCAGCAGTACAGGGGCCCTCGCTGGAAACACCATATATTTT	CASSTGALAGNTIYF
-	TRBV11-2	TRBJ1-2	-	TGTGCCAGCAGCTTAGATTCTATGGGGGGTGTATATGGCTACACCTTC	CASSLDSMGGVYGYTF
-	TRBV4-2	TRBJ2-3	TRBD2	TGTGCCAGCAGCCAAGGGACTAGCGGGGGGGGAGATACGCAGTATTTT	CASSQGTSGGGDTQYF
-	TRBV30	TRBJ1-5	TRBD1	TGTGCCTGGACTCGGTCCGGGACAGGGGAAGGTCAGCCCCAGCATTTT	CAWTRSGTGEGQPQHF
-	TRBV9	TRBJ2-2	-	TGTGCCAGCAGCGCCAGGGGTGCCACCGGGGAGCTGTTTTTT	CASSARGATGELFF
-	TRBV6-5	TRBJ2-3	-	TGTGCCAGCAGTATACAGGGATTTACAGATACGCAGTATTTT	CASSIQGFTDTQYF
-	TRBV3-1/TRBV3-2	TRBJ2-3	-	TGTGCCAGCAGCCCAACCCCCGGGGGCACAGATACGCAGTATTTT	CASSPTPGGTDTQYF
-	TRBV24-1	TRBJ2-3	-	TGTGCCACCAGTGTTTCCGGGGCAGATACGCAGTATTTT	CATSVSGADTQYF
-	TRBV7-3	TRBJ2-5	-	TGTGCCAGCAGCTTAACGAGAAGTAAAGAGACCCAGTACTTC	CASSLTRSKETQYF
-	TRBV10-1	TRBJ2-1	TRBD2	TGCGCCAGCAGTGAGGGAACTAGCGGGACCTACAATGAGCAGTTCTTC	CASSEGTSGTYNEQFF
-	TRBV30	TRBJ1-2	-	TGTGCCTGGAGTGCCCTTTTCTATGGCTACACCTTC	CAWSALFYGYTF
-	TRBV3-1/TRBV3-2	TRBJ1-6	TRBD1	TGTGCCAGCAGCCAAGAAAACAGGGGCGCACCCCTCCACTTT	CASSQENRGAPLHF
-	TRBV30	TRBJ1-2	TRBD1	TGTGCCTGGGGGATTGGGACAGGGGACTATGGCTACACCTTC	CAWGIGTGDYGYTF
-	TRBV30	TRBJ1-5	TRBD1	TGTGCCTGGGCCGGGACAGGGGGCTCTCAGCCCCAGCATTTT	CAWAGTGGSQPQHF
-	TRBV9	TRBJ2-1	-	TGTGCCAGCAGCGCTAGGGACTTCTACAATGAGCAGTTCTTC	CASSARDFYNEQFF
-	TRBV5-1	TRBJ2-2	TRBD2	TGCGCCAGTGTAGCGGGAATGAACACCGGGGAGCTGTTTTTT	CASVAGMNTGELFF
-	TRBV7-2	TRBJ2-7	TRBD2	TGTGCCAGCAGACAAGGGACTAGCGGACTCGAGCAGTACTTC	CASRQGTSGLEQYF
-	TRBV24-1	TRBJ2-3	TRBD2	TGTGCCACCAGTGATTTTTGGGGGAGGGGTCGCACAGATACGCAGTATTTT	CATSDFWGRGRTDTQYF
-	TRBV3-1/TRBV3-2	TRBJ2-7	-	TGTGCCAGCAGCCAGGCAGTTCTCAGCTACGAGCAGTACTTC	CASSQAVLSYEQYF
-	TRBV6-5	TRBJ1-1	TRBD1	TGTGCCAGCAGTACCGGACAGGGGAGAGGAGCTTTCTTT	CASSTGQGRGAFF
-	TRBV11-2	TRBJ2-6	-	TGTGCCAGCAGCTCGGACAGAGTTGCCGTCCTGACTTTC	CASSSDRVAVLTF
-	TRBV7-8	TRBJ1-1	TRBD1	TGTGCCAGCAGCTTGGCCACAGGGGGGGACACTGAAGCTTTCTTT	CASSLATGGDTEAFF
-	TRBV25-1	TRBJ1-6	-	TGTGCCAGCAGTGATATGGGAGGTTCACCCCTCCACTTT	CASSDMGGSPLHF
-	TRBV27	TRBJ2-7	-	TGTGCCAGCAGTCCGTACTCCGGGTACGAGCAGTACTTC	CASSPYSGYEQYF
-	TRBV3-1/TRBV3-2	TRBJ2-3	-	TGTGCCAGCAGCCAAGACTTAGCGCAGGTAGATACGCAGTATTTT	CASSQDLAQVDTQYF
-	TRBV19	TRBJ1-2	TRBD1	TGTGCCAGTAGTTTGCGAGGGACAGGGTACTATGGCTACACCTTC	CASSLRGTGYYGYTF
-	TRBV30	TRBJ2-7	-	TGTGCCTGGAGTGATGAAGGGGGAACCTACGAGCAGTACTTC	CAWSDEGGTYEQYF
-	TRBV5-1	TRBJ1-2	-	TGCGCCAGCAGCTTGGGCCGTTCGGGAGGCTACACCTTC	CASSLGRSGGYTF
few	TRBV10-3	TRBJ1-2	TRBD1	TGTGCCATCAGGGACAGGGGGTCAGGCTATGGCTACACCTTC	CAIRDRGSGYGYTF
few	TRBV28	TRBJ2-5	TRBD2	TGTGCCAGCAGTGTTAGCGGGGGGAAGAGAGGGACCCAGTACTTC	CASSVSGGKRGTQYF
-	TRBV18	TRBJ2-3	TRBD1	TGTGCCAGCTCCTCCAGGGGACAGAGTAGCACAGATACGCAGTATTTT	CASSSRGQSSTDTQYF
-	TRBV27	TRBJ2-2	-	TGTGCCAGCAGTGAATTAGAGTGGGGGCTGGTCACCGGGGAGCTGTTTTTT	CASSELEWGLVTGELFF
-	TRBV6-5	TRBJ2-5	TRBD1	TGTGCCAGCAGCGAGACAGGGGGCGTTGAGACCCAGTACTTC	CASSETGGVETQYF
-	TRBV19	TRBJ2-1	-	TGTGCCAGTAAATTGGGGGCTAACAATGAGCAGTTCTTC	CASKLGANNEQFF
-	TRBV10-3	TRBJ2-7	TRBD1	TGTGCCATCAGCCCCGGGACAGGGAATTCCTACGAGCAGTACTTC	CAISPGTGNSYEQYF
-	TRBV30	TRBJ2-7	-	TGTGCCTGGAGATATAACAGGGCCTACGAGCAGTACTTC	CAWRYNRAYEQYF